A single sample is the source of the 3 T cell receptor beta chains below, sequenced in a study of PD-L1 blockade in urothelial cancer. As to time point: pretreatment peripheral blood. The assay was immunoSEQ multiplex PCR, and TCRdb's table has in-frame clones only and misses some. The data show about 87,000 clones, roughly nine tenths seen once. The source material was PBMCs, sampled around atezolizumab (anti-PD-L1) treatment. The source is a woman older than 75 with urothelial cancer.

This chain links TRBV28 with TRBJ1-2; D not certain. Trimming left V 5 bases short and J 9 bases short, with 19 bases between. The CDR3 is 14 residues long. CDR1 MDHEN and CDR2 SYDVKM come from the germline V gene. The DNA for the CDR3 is TGTGCCAGCAGTCCTTGGACCAGGACTATGCGCTACACCTTC. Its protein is CASSPWTRTMRYTF.

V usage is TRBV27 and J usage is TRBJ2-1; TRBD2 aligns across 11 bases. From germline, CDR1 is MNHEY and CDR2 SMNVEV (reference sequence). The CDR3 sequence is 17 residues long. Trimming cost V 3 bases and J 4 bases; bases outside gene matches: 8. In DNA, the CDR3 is TGTGCCAGCAGTTTGGGTACTTTAGCGGGAGGGTACAATGAGCAGTTCTTC. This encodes CASSLGTLAGGYNEQFF.

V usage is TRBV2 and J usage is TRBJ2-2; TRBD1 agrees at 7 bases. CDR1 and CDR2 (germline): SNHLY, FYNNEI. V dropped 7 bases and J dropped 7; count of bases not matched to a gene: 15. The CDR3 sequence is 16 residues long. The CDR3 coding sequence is TGTGCCAGCACCCAAGCCTTAGGGGGCAGGGGCGGGGAGCTGTTTTTT. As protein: CASTQALGGRGGELFF.